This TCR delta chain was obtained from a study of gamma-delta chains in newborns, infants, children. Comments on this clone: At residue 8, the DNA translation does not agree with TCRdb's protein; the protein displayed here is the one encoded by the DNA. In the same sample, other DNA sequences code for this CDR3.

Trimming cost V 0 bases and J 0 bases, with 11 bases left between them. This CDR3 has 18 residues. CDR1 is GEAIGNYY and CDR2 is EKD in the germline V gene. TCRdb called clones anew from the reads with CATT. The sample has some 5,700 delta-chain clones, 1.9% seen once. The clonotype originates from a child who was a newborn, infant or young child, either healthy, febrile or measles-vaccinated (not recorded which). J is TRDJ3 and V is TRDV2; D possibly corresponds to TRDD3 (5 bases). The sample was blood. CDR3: CACDTWGPSSWDTRQMFF. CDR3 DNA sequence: TGTGCCTGTGACACCTGGGGCCCGAGCTCCTGGGACACCCGACAGATGTTTTTC.